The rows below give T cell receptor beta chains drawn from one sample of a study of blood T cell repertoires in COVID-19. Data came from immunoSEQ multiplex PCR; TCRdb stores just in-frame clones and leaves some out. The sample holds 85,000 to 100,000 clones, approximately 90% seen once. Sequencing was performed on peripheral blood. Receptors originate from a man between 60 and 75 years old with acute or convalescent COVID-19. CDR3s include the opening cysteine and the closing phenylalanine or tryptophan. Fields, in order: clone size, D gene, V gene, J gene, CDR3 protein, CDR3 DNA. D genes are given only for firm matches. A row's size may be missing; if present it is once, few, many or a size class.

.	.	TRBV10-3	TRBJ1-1	CAIRAVEGTEAFF	TGTGCCATCCGGGCGGTGGAGGGCACTGAAGCTTTCTTT
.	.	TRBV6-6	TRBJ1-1	CASRTASNTEAFF	TGTGCCAGCAGGACAGCCTCGAACACTGAAGCTTTCTTT
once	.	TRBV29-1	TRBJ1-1	CSVARSLQGLNTEAFF	TGCAGCGTTGCCCGAAGTCTCCAGGGGTTGAACACTGAAGCTTTCTTT
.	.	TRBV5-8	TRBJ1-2	CASSTGTNYGYTF	TGTGCCAGCTCCACAGGAACTAACTATGGCTACACCTTC
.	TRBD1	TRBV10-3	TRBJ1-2	CAARTGGWDGYTF	TGTGCCGCTCGGACAGGGGGCTGGGACGGCTACACCTTC
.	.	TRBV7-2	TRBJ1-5	CATRNGRGSNQPQHF	TGTGCCACTAGAAATGGCAGGGGATCGAATCAGCCCCAGCATTTT
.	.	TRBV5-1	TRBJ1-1	CASSLDGANTEAFF	TGCGCCAGCAGCTTGGACGGAGCGAACACTGAAGCTTTCTTT
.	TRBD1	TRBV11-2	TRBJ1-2	CASSPTLGTDYGYTF	TGTGCCAGCAGCCCCACTTTGGGGACAGACTATGGCTACACCTTC
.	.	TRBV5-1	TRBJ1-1	CASTKTGTEAFF	TGCGCCAGCACCAAAACGGGCACTGAAGCTTTCTTT
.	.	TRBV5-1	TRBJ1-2	CASSLEAGRYGYTF	TGCGCCAGCAGCTTGGAGGCAGGGCGGTATGGCTACACCTTC
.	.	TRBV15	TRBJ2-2	CATSRTRGSTGELFF	TGTGCCACCAGTAGGACTAGGGGGAGCACCGGGGAGCTGTTTTTT
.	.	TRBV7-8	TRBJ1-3	CASSLVGSPGNTIYF	TGTGCCAGCAGCTTAGTGGGCTCACCTGGAAACACCATATATTTT
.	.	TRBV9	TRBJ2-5	CASKPDLGARETQYF	TGTGCCAGCAAACCCGATTTGGGGGCAAGGGAGACCCAGTACTTC
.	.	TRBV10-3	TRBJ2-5	CAIRRQEQETQYF	TGTGCCATCCGCCGACAAGAACAAGAGACCCAGTACTTC
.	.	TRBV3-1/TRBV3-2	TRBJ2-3	CASSRSAGTQYF	TGTGCCAGCAGTCGCAGCGCCGGTACGCAGTATTTT
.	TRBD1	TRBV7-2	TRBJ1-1	CASSLDRGYTEAFF	TGTGCCAGCAGCTTAGACAGGGGGTACACTGAAGCTTTCTTT
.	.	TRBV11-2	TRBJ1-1	CASSDTGTPNTEAFF	TGTGCCAGCAGCGACACCGGGACACCCAACACTGAAGCTTTCTTT
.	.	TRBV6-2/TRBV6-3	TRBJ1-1	CASSYAGSRVNTEAFF	TGTGCCAGCAGTTACGCCGGGTCGAGGGTGAACACTGAAGCTTTCTTT
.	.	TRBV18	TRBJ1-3	CASSKFGGGESSGNTIYF	TGTGCCAGCTCCAAATTCGGCGGGGGTGAGAGCTCTGGAAACACCATATATTTT
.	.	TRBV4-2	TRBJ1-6	CASSQDPQGSSPLHF	TGTGCCAGCAGCCAAGATCCCCAGGGGAGTTCACCCCTCCACTTT
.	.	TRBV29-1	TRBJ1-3	CSVGTYSGNTIYF	TGCAGCGTCGGGACTTACTCTGGAAACACCATATATTTT
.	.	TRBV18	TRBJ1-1	CASSPGQLNTEAFF	TGTGCCAGCTCACCCGGACAGTTGAACACTGAAGCTTTCTTT